This TCR beta chain was documented in a study of shared T cell receptors in the human thymus (dated by TCRdb to about 2021). For context, the study as a whole: The study examined how self-reactive, shared T-cell receptor alpha chains are generated in the human thymus.

Library generation was performed with the immunoSEQ multiplex PCR assay. As stored in TCRdb, this immuneACCESS dataset retains in-frame rearrangements with V and J assigned. A fraction of the clones does not appear; measured against another copy, unresolved V genes explain less than half of the discrepancy, and the remainder lacks a known reason. In all, the sample holds about 660,000 clones, and 85% to 90% of those were seen once. The top ten constitute 0.0095% to 0.011% of the sample. As to this clone: Its antigen specificity is not known. Nothing much larger sits one base from this clone, and base qualities are not available.

The V end gives up 5 bases and the J end 7 bases, leaving 7 bases in the junction not matched to a gene. According to the germline V gene, CDR1 reads SGHNT and CDR2 reads YENEEA. The CDR3 runs 15 residues from the cysteine to the phenylalanine. Only CDR3 DNA is held: 45 bases, read in frame from base 1. These data were also filed under a second study, of human thymus T cells. That second publication adds: Immunologically healthy infants undergoing open corrective cardiac surgery for congenital heart defects in Finland were used as donors. The thymus tissue came from surgical resects taken out during corrective cardiac surgery. Both the thymic and the peripheral blood repertoires appeared to show biased V and J gene segment usage. According to the related research, thymic TCR repertoires were highly overlapping among unrelated individuals. The study characterized TCR alpha and beta repertoires from eight infant thymus samples and a few related peripheral blood samples. The infant donors were about 7 to 244 days old, and the cohort included several males and a couple of females. After being mechanically released from the tissue, thymocytes were kept at -70 degrees C in pellets of 10-30 million cells. A QIAsymphony instrument was used to extract genomic DNA from frozen cell pellets. The immunoSEQ multiplex PCR assay was used to amplify the TCRB and TCRAD loci from a standardized amount of quality-controlled genomic DNA. The amplicons spanned the V(D)J region and were long enough to cover the CDR3 and allow V and J genes to be identified. Through the commercial immunoSEQ service, the amplicons were sequenced on an Illumina platform. Primer bias and sequencing errors were corrected as previously described, and TCRAD and TCRB definitions were based on the IMGT database. The repertoires were analysed using immunoSEQ Analyzer 3.0 and VDJTools for basic statistics, V/J segment usage, diversity estimates, rarefaction and pairwise overlap. Diversity was estimated with Chao1, ChaoE, Efron-Thisted, Shannon and inverse Simpson indices, and also on datasets down-sampled to the smallest sample. For repertoire overlap, CDR3 nucleotide sequence, V gene and J gene had to match strictly, and clustering was done by Jaccard-based multidimensional scaling. On average, roughly 800,000 unique TCRB clonotypes were obtained from thymus samples, compared with about 84,000 from blood samples.

Source material: thymocytes. This receptor was identified in a boy less than two years old with a congenital heart defect. Donor details come from another sample of the same person, matched by shared clones. The V and J segments used are TRBV11-3 and TRBJ2-1; 11 nucleotides in the junction match TRBD2. The DNA sequence is given as TGTGCCAGCAGCACGAACGGGACTAGCGGAAATGAGCAGTTCTTC. Its coded protein is CASSTNGTSGNEQFF.